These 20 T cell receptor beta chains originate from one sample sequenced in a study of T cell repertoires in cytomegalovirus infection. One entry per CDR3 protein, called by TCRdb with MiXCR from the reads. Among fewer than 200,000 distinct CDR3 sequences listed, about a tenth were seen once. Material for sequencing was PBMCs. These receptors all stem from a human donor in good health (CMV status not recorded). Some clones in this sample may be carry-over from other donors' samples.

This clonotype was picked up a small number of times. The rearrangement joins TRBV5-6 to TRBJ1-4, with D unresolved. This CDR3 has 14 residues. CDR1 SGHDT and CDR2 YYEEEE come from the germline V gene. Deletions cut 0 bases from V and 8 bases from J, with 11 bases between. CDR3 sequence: CASSLARPDEKLFF. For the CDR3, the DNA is TGTGCCAGCAGCTTGGCAAGGCCTGACGAAAAACTGTTTTTT.

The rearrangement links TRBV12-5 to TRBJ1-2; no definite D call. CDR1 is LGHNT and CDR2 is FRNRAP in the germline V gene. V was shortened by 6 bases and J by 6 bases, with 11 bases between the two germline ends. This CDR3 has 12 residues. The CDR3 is CASGRGGDGYTF. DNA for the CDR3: TGTGCTAGTGGCCGAGGAGGAGATGGCTACACCTTC.

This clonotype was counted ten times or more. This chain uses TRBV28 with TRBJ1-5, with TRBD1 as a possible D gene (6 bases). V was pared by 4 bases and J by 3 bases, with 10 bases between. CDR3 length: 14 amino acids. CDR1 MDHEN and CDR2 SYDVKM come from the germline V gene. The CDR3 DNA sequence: TGTGCCAGCAGTTCCTGGACAGTCAATCAGCCCCAGCATTTT. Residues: CASSSWTVNQPQHF.

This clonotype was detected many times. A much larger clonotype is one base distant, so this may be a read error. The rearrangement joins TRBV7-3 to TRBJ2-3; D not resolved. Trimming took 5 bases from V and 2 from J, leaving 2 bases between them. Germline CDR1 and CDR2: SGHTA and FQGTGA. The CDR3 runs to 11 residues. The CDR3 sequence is CASSTTDTQYF. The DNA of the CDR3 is TGTGCCAGCAGCACCACAGATACGCAGTATTTT.

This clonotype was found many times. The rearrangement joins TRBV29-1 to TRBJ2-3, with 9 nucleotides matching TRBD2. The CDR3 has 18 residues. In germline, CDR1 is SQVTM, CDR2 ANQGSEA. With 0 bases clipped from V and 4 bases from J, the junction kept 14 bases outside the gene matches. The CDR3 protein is CSVEDLAGGPQSADTQYF. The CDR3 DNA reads TGCAGCGTTGAAGATCTCGCGGGAGGGCCTCAGTCCGCAGATACGCAGTATTTT.

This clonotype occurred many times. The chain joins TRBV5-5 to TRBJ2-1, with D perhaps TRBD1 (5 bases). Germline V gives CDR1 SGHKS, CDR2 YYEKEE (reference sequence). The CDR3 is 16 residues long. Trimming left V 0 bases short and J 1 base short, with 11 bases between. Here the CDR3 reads CASSLVQGRSYNEQFF. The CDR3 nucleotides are TGTGCCAGCAGCTTGGTGCAGGGTAGGTCCTACAATGAGCAGTTCTTC.

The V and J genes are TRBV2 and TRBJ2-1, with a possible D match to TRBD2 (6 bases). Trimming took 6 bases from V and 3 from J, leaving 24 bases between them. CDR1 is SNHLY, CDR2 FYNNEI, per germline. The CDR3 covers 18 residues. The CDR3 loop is CASRKRGASSDNYNEQFF. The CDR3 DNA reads TGTGCCAGCAGAAAACGTGGGGCTTCTAGCGACAACTACAATGAGCAGTTCTTC.

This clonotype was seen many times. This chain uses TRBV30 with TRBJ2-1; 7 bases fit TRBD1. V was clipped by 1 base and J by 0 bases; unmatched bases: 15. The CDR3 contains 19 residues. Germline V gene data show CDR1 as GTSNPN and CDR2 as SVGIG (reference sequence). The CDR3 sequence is CAWSGFSAGGKSSYNEQFF. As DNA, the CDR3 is TGTGCCTGGAGTGGGTTTAGTGCAGGGGGTAAAAGCTCCTACAATGAGCAGTTCTTC.

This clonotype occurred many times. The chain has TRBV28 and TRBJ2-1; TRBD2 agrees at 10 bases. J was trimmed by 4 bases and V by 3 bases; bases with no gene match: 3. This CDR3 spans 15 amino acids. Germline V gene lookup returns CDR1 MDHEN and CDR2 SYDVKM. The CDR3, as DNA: TGTGCCAGCAGTTTTAGCGGGGGGATGTACAATGAGCAGTTCTTC. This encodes CASSFSGGMYNEQFF.

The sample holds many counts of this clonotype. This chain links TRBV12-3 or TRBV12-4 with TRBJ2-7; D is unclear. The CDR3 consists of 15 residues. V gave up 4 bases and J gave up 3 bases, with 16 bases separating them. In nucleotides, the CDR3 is TGTGCCAGCAGTTACCGACCGGGTTTAGGCTACGAGCAGTACTTC. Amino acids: CASSYRPGLGYEQYF.

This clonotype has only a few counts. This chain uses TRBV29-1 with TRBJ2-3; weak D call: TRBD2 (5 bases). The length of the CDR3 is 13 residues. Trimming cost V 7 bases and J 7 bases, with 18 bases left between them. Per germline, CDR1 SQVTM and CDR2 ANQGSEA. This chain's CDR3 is CSGTSSLEHTQYF. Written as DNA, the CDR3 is TGCAGCGGAACTAGTTCCCTTGAGCATACGCAGTATTTT.

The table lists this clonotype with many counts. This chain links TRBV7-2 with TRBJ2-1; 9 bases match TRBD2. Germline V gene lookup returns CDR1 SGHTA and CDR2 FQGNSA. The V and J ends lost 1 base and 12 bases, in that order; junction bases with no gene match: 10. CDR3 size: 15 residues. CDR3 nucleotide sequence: TGTGCCAGCAGCTTAGGCGGGGGGGCCTTCCCGGCGCAGTTCTTC. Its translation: CASSLGGGAFPAQFF.

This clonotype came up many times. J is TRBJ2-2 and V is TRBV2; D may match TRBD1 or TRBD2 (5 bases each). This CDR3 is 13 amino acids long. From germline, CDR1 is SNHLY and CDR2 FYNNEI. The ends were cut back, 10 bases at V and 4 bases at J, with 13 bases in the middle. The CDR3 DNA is TGTGCCAAAGCCCGGGACCTCACCGGGGAGCTGTTTTTT. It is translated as CAKARDLTGELFF.

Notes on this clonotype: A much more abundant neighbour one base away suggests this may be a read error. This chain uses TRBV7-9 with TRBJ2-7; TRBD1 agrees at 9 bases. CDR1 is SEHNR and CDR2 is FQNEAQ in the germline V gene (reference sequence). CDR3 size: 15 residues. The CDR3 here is CASSFGTGSSCEQYF. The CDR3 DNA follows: TGTGCCAGCAGCTTCGGGACAGGGAGCTCCTGCGAGCAGTACTTC. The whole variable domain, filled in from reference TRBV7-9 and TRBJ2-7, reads DTGVSQNPRHKITKRGQNVTFRCDPISEHNRLYWYRQTLGQGPEFLTYFQNEAQLEKSRLLSDRFSAERPKGSFSTLEIQRTEQGDSAMYLCASSFGTGSSCEQYFGPGTRLTVT.

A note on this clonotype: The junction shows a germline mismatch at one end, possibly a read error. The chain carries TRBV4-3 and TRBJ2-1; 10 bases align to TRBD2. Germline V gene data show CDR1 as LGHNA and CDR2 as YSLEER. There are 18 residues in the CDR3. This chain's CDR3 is CTSSQDVLGLARYNEQFF. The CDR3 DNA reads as TGCACCAGCAGCCAAGACGTCCTGGGACTAGCGCGTTACAATGAGCAGTTCTTC.

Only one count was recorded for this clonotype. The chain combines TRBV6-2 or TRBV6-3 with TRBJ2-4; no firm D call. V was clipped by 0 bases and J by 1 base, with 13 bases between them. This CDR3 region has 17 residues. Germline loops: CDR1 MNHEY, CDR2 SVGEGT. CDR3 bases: TGTGCCAGCAGTTACTCGATTCCGCCCAGGGCCAAAAACATTCAGTACTTC. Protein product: CASSYSIPPRAKNIQYF.

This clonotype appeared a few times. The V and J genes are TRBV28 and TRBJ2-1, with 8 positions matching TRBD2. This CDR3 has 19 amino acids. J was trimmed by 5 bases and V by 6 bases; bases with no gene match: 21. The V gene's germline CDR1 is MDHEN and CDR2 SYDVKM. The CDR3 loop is CASRPTLAGSLRFHNEQFF. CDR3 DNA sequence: TGTGCCAGCAGGCCTACATTAGCGGGGTCCCTCCGTTTCCACAATGAGCAGTTCTTC.

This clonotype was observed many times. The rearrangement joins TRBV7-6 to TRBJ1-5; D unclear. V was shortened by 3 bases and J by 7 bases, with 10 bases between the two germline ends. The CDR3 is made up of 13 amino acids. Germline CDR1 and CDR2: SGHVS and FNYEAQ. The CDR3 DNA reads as TGTGCCAGCAGCTTTGGTGTCAGGCAGCCCCAGCATTTT. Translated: CASSFGVRQPQHF.

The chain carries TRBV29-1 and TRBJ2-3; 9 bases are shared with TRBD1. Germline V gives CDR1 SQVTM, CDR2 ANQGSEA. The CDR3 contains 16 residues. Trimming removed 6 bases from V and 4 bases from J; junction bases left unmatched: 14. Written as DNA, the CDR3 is TGCAGCGTCCTAATCCGCACAGGGGGCGCGGCAGATACGCAGTATTTT. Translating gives CSVLIRTGGAADTQYF.

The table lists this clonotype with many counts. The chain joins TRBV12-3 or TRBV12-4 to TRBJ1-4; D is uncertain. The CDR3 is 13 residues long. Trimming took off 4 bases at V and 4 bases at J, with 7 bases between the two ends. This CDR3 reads CASSSTVNEKLFF. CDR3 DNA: TGTGCCAGCAGTTCAACCGTTAATGAAAAACTGTTTTTT.